The present TCR beta chain was sequenced within a study of radiotherapy plus CTLA-4 blockade in lung cancer (dated by TCRdb to between 2018 and 2020). Broadly, across the study: Objective responses were observed in about a sixth of enrolled patients, and disease control was achieved in around 30%. The paper as a whole reports these results and caveats: Early dynamic changes in blood T cell clones, together with increased serum interferon-beta after radiation, were reported as the strongest predictors of response. After treatment with radiotherapy and ipilimumab, TCR clones that originated in tumors expanded in peripheral blood.

With respect to this clone: Its antigen is currently not known. Base qualities are not at hand, and no much larger clone is one base apart.

In the germline V gene, CDR1 corresponds to SGHTS and CDR2 to YDEGEE. The junction shows trimming of 1 base on V and 0 bases on J, plus 8 bases between the germline ends. The CDR3 numbers 15 residues from cysteine through phenylalanine. Kept here is only the CDR3 DNA, which spans 45 bases and is read in frame from base 1. Focal radiation therapy combined with CTLA-4 blockade (ipilimumab) was tested in patients with chemo-refractory metastatic non-small-cell lung cancer. The library was built by means of the immunoSEQ multiplex PCR assay. The table comes from immuneACCESS by way of TCRdb, which keeps in-frame sequences with V and J called. Part of the clones is missing from these tables; in studies checked, under half for an unresolved V gene and the rest for unknown reasons. This sample comprises fewer than 40,000 clones, over 70% of them detected only once. About 8.9% of the sample belongs to the ten largest clones.

Sample: peripheral blood, taken from a patient treated with radiotherapy plus ipilimumab. The chain uses TRBV5-8 and TRBJ1-5, with no confident D gene call. The receptor was isolated from a human donor with non-small cell lung cancer who had stable disease on radiotherapy plus ipilimumab. The bases are TGTGCCAGCAGCTTGTCCGGAGCTAGCAATCAGCCCCAGCATTTT. Its protein product is CASSLSGASNQPQHF.